This T cell receptor (beta chain) was obtained from a study of cytomegalovirus exposure and HLA in healthy donors. This CDR3 has 12 residues. From germline, CDR1 is SQVTM and CDR2 ANQGSEA. V lost 2 bases and J 9 bases, leaving 13 bases between the germline ends. To note about this clone: Antigen unknown.

General study results and limits: The study put roughly 160 TCR beta chains on its list as cytomegalovirus-associated. A missense variant in DCLRE1C was later tied to TCR beta V- and J-gene trimming.

PCR amplification relied on 60 Vbeta primers (plus 13 Jbeta primers). TCRdb's table, derived via immunoSEQ multiplex PCR, lists solely in-frame clones and lacks some. The table lists about 130,000 clones. This sequence joins TRBV29-1 and TRBJ1-1; a possible D gene is TRBD1 (5 bases). Sequencing used PBMCs. This sequence originates from a man aged 25-45 years in good health and CMV-seronegative. This CDR3 reads CSVEIRASKAFF. In nucleotides, the CDR3 is TGCAGCGTTGAAATCAGGGCCAGCAAAGCTTTCTTT.